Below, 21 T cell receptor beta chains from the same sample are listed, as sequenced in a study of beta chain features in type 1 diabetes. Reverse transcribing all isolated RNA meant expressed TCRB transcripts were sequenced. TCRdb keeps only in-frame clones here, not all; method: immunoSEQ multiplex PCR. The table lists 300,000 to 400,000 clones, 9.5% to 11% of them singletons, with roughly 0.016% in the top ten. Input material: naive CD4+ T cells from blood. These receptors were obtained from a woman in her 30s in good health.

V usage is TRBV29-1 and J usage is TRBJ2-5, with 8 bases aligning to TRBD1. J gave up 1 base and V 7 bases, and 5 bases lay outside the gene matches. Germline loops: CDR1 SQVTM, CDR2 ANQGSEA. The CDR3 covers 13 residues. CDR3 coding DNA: TGCAGCGCCAGAACAGGGGGCCAAGAGACCCAGTACTTC. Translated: CSARTGGQETQYF.

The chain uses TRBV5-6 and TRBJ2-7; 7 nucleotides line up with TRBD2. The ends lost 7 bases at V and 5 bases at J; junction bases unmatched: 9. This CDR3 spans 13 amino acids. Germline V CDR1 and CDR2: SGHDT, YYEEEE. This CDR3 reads CASRGLVKDEQYF. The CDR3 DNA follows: TGTGCCAGCCGAGGACTAGTTAAGGACGAGCAGTACTTC.

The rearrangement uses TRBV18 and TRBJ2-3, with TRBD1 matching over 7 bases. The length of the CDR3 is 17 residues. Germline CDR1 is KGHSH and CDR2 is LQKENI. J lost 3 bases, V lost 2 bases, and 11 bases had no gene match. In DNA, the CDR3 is TGTGCCAGCTCACCAAGGGACAGTGGGTTCAGGACAGATACGCAGTATTTT. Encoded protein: CASSPRDSGFRTDTQYF.

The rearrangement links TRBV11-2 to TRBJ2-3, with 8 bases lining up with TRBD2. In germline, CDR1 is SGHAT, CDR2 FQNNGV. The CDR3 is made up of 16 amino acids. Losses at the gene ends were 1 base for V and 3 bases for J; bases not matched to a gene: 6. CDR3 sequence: CASSLVRGARTDTQYF. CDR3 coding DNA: TGTGCCAGCAGCTTAGTGCGGGGGGCGCGTACAGATACGCAGTATTTT.

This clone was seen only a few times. Here the CDR3 reads CASSLAAGEGYGYTF. For the CDR3, the DNA is TGTGCCAGCAGCTTAGCGGCAGGGGAGGGCTATGGCTACACCTTC. The J gene is TRBJ1-2, the V gene TRBV7-2; D possibly corresponds to TRBD1 (6 bases). This CDR3 has 15 residues. Germline V gene data show CDR1 as SGHTA and CDR2 as FQGNSA. The V and J ends lost 0 bases and 4 bases respectively, with 12 bases between them.

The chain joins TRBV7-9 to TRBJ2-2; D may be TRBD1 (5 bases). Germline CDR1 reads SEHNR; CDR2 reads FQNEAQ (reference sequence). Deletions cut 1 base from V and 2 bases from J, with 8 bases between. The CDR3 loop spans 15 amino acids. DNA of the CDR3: TGTGCCAGCAGCTTAGTACAGGTTAACACCGGGGAGCTGTTTTTT. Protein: CASSLVQVNTGELFF.

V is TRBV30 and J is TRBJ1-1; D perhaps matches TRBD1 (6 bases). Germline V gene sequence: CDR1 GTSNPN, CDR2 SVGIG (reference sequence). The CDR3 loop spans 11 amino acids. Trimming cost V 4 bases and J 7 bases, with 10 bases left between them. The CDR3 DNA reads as TGTGCCTGGAACAGGGCCGATGAAGCTTTCTTT. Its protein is CAWNRADEAFF.

The CDR3 sequence: CASSFTDSNQPQHF. In DNA form, the CDR3 reads TGTGCCAGCAGCTTTACAGATAGCAATCAGCCCCAGCATTTT. The rearrangement links TRBV7-9 to TRBJ1-5; unclear D gene. V was pared by 3 bases and J by 0 bases, with 6 bases between. CDR1 is SEHNR and CDR2 is FQNEAQ in the germline V gene (reference sequence). The CDR3 loop spans 14 amino acids.

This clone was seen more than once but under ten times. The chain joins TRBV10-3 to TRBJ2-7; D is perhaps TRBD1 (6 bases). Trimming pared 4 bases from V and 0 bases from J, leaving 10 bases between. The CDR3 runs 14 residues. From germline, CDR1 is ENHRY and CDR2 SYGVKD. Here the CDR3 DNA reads TGTGCCATCAGTGTAAGGGACACCTCCTACGAGCAGTACTTC. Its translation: CAISVRDTSYEQYF.

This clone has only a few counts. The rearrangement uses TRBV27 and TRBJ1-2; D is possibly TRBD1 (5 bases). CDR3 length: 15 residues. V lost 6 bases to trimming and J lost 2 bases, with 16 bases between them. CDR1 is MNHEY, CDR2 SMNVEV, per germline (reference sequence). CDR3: CASSFVAGRNYGYTF. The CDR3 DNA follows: TGTGCCAGCAGCTTTGTGGCGGGACGGAACTATGGCTACACCTTC.

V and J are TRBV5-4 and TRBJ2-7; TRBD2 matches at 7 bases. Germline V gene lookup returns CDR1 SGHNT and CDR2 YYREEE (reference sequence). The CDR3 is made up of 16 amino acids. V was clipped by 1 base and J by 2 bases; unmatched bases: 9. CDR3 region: CASSLRLATLTYEQYF. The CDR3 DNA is TGTGCCAGCAGCTTGCGACTAGCCACCTTAACCTACGAGCAGTACTTC.

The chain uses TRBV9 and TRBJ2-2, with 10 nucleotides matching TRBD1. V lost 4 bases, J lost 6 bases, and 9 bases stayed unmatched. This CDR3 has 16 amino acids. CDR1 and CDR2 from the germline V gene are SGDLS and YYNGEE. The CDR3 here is CASSPRDRGLSGELFF. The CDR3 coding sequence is TGTGCCAGCAGCCCCCGGGACAGGGGACTCTCCGGGGAGCTGTTTTTT.

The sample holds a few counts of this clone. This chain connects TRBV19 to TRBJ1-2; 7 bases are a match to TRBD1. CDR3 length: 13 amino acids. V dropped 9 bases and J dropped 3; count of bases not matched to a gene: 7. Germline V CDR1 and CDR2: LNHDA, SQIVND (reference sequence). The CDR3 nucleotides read TGTGCCAGCAGAACAGGGGCCGACTATGGCTACACCTTC. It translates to CASRTGADYGYTF.

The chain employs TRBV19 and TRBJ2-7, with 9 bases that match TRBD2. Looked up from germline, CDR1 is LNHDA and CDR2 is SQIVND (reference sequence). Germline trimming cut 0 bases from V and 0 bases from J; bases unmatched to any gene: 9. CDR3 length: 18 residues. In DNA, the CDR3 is TGTGCCAGTAGTATAGAGGCTAGCGGGACCACCTACTCCTACGAGCAGTACTTC. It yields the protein CASSIEASGTTYSYEQYF.

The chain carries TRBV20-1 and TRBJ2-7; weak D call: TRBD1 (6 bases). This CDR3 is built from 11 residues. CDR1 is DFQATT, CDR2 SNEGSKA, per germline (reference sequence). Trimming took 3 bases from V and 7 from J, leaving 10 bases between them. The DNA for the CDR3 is TGCAGTGCTAGCGGGACACGGGAGCAGTACTTC. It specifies CSASGTREQYF.

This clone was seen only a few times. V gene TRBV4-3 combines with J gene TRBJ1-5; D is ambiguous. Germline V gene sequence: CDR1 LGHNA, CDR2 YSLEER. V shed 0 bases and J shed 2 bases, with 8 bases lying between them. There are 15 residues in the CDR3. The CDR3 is CASSQDRYGNQPQHF. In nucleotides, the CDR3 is TGCGCCAGCAGCCAAGACAGGTACGGCAATCAGCCCCAGCATTTT.

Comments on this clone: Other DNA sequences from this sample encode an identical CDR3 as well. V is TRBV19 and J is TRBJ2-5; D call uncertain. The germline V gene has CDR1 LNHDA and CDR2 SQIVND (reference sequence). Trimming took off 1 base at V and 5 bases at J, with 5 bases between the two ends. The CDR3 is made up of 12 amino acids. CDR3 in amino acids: CASSIGSETQYF. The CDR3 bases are TGTGCCAGTAGTATAGGTTCGGAGACCCAGTACTTC.

The CDR3: CASSLVQNYEQYF. CDR3 DNA sequence: TGTGCCAGCAGCTTGGTTCAGAACTACGAGCAGTACTTC. This chain connects TRBV5-5 to TRBJ2-7; D uncertain. V was trimmed by 0 bases and J by 3 bases, leaving 7 bases between them. CDR3 length: 13 amino acids. Germline V lookup: CDR1 SGHKS, CDR2 YYEKEE (reference sequence).

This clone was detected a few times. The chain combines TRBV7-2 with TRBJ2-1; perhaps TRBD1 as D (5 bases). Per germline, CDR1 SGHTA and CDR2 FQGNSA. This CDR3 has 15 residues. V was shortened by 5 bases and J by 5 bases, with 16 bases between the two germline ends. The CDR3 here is CASSAAAGWDNEQFF. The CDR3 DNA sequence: TGTGCCAGCAGCGCTGCGGCAGGGTGGGACAATGAGCAGTTCTTC. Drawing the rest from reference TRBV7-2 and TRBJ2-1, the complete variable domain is GAGVSQSPSNKVTEKGKDVELRCDPISGHTALYWYRQSLGQGLEFLIYFQGNSAPDKSGLPSDRFSAERTGGSVSTLTIQRTQQEDSAVYLCASSAAAGWDNEQFFGPGTRLTVL.

Here the CDR3 DNA reads TGTGCCAGCAGGCAGGACACTTCCTACGAGCAGTACTTC. Translation gives CASRQDTSYEQYF. This chain joins TRBV25-1 and TRBJ2-7; D might be TRBD1 (5 bases). The CDR3 contains 13 residues. V lost 6 bases and J 1 base, leaving 10 bases between the germline ends. Germline values: CDR1 MGHDK, CDR2 SYGVNS.

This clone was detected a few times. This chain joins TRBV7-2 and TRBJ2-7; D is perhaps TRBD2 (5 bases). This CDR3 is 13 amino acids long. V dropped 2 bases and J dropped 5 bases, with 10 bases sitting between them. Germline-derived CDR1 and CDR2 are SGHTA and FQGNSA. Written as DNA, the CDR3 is TGTGCCAGCAGCTTAAAGACTACCCACGAGCAGTACTTC. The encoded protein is CASSLKTTHEQYF.